This is a list of T cell receptor beta chains from one sample in a study of blood T cell repertoires in COVID-19. The repertoire was sequenced with immunoSEQ multiplex PCR; TCRdb's copy has only in-frame clones and lacks some. This sample carries about 81,000 clones, 89% of them seen once, and the ten largest clones take more than 10%. The source material was peripheral blood. The receptors stem from a man aged 65 to 85 with active or convalescent COVID-19. The CDR3 runs from the conserved cysteine through the conserved F or W. Fields, in order: J gene, V gene, CDR3 protein.

>TRBJ2-5|TRBV7-8
CASSLGTGLNIETQYF
>TRBJ1-2|TRBV28
CASSLGGTNYGYTF
>TRBJ1-4|TRBV30
CAWRGGGRYEKLFF
>TRBJ1-1|TRBV6-5
CASSREGGDTEAFF
>TRBJ1-6|TRBV5-1
CASSVGSEETLHF
>TRBJ1-5|TRBV29-1
CSVGTKTGGNQPQHF
>TRBJ2-7|TRBV10-2
CASSDGLWEQYF
>TRBJ2-2|TRBV7-2
CASSLAPSGAANTGELFF
>TRBJ1-1|TRBV30
CALESAGRGTLSAFF
>TRBJ1-2|TRBV3-1/TRBV3-2
CASSQDRGQGVYGYTF
>TRBJ2-1|TRBV4-3
CASSQMMTGPYNEQFF
>TRBJ1-3|TRBV7-9
CASSLTGVSGNTIYF
>TRBJ1-4|TRBV18
CASSPQSPRAATNEKLFF
>TRBJ2-7|TRBV14
CASSPEDNSYEQYF
>TRBJ1-1|TRBV15
CATSKGGSTEAFF
>TRBJ2-2|TRBV3-1/TRBV3-2
CASSQEGDRVSTGELFF
>TRBJ1-5|TRBV24-1
CATSGGGVEVNQPQHF
>TRBJ1-2|TRBV4-1
CASSQGNLGYGYTF
>TRBJ2-7|TRBV4-2
CASSFRDSSYEQYF
>TRBJ2-6|TRBV7-2
CASSLDRSGVLTF
>TRBJ2-7|TRBV19
CASSKLDRGRDIYEQYF
>TRBJ1-2|TRBV5-1
CASSLAGGPSFYGYTF
>TRBJ2-3|TRBV7-9
CASSHGTSGGADTQYF
>TRBJ1-3|TRBV5-1
CASSSGFSGNTIYF
>TRBJ1-1|TRBV2
CASGGQRGEAFF
>TRBJ1-6|TRBV9
CASSVERGGVGNSPLHF
>TRBJ2-2|TRBV9
CASSVDPGGTGELFF
>TRBJ2-7|TRBV5-6
CASSSPGTGSYPHEQYF
>TRBJ1-4|TRBV5-6
CASSPRWDRGVLFF
>TRBJ2-3|TRBV7-2
CASKRSGDTGTQYF
>TRBJ2-6|TRBV7-9
CASSLAVAGRGANVLTF
>TRBJ2-2|TRBV11-3
CASSLGLSGTGELFF
>TRBJ2-2|TRBV7-7
CASSRRGIGGELFF
>TRBJ2-1|TRBV7-2
CASSLAGTNSYNEQFF
>TRBJ2-5|TRBV27
CASSLTAGGPYETQYF
>TRBJ2-7|TRBV5-1
CASTIGGGHYSYEQYF
>TRBJ2-5|TRBV3-1/TRBV3-2
CASSQDPGTSGGGETQYF
>TRBJ1-2|TRBV7-9
CASSLTGGLSYGYTF
>TRBJ1-5|TRBV25-1
CASSGQGLNQPQHF
>TRBJ1-3|TRBV6-2/TRBV6-3
CASSISSPSSGNTIYF
>TRBJ1-2|TRBV27
CASSLLTGTGPYGYTF
>TRBJ1-1|TRBV10-3
CAITSRLNTEAFF
>TRBJ2-7|TRBV27
CASSLYSGEVSYEQYF
>TRBJ2-5|TRBV7-2
CASSPGTGRTQYF
>TRBJ2-1|TRBV27
CASSLAGGHNEQFF